This TCR beta chain was sequenced for a study of shared clonotypes between healthy human individuals. Germline V gives CDR1 MNHEY, CDR2 SMNVEV (reference sequence). With 5 bases removed from V and 9 bases from J, the gap between germline ends came to 17 bases. This CDR3 region has 13 residues. The assay was immunoSEQ multiplex PCR, and TCRdb's table has in-frame clones only and misses some. The sample records some 240,000 clones, approximately 70% being singletons. Sequencing input: memory CD4+ T cells sorted from blood. Noted subset: CD45RA-negative fraction. The J gene is TRBJ2-7, the V gene TRBV27; D not resolved. This receptor was obtained from a man aged 25-40 years in good health. CDR3: CASSPRRGLGQYF. In DNA form, the CDR3 reads TGTGCCAGCAGTCCTCGTAGAGGTCTTGGGCAGTACTTC.